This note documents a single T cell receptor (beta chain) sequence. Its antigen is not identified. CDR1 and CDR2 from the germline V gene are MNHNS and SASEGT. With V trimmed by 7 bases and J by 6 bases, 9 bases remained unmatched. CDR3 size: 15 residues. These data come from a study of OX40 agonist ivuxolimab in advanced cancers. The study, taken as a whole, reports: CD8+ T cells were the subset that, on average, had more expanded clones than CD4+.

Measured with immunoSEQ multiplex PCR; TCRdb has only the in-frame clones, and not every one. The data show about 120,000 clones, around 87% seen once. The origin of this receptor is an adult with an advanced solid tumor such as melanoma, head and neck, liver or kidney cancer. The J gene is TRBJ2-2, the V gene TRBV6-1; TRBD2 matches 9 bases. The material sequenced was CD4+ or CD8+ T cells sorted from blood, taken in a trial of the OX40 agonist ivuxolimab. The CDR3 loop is CASTPEASGAGELFF. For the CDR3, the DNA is TGTGCCAGCACCCCGGAGGCTAGCGGGGCCGGGGAGCTGTTTTTT.